Described below is a single T cell receptor beta chain sequence and its context. Its matching antigen is unknown. Other DNA sequences in this sample translate to the same CDR3. The CDR3 has 15 residues. CDR1 is MDHEN, CDR2 SYDVKM, per germline. J lost 4 bases, V lost 2 bases, and 6 bases had no gene match. Sorting that relied on CD45RO/CCR7/CD25/CD127/CD95/CD27 yielded CD4+ naive, central memory, regulatory and stem cell-like memory cells. The record originates from a study of beta chain features in type 1 diabetes. Notes on the study in general: A moderate, significant TCRB CDR3 shortening appeared in type 1 diabetes across four CD4+ subsets. Whether HLA type affects TCRB rearrangement stayed undetermined in the present work. Patients with type 1 diabetes carried fewer insertions and had more deletions at their VDJ junctions.

The entirety of the isolated RNA underwent reverse transcription, so expressed TCRB transcripts were sequenced. Profiling relied on immunoSEQ multiplex PCR, and the TCRdb table lists in-frame clones only, not all of them. The profile shows more than 300,000 clones, roughly 12% of them singletons. Sequences were obtained from naive CD4+ T cells from blood. The chain joins TRBV28 to TRBJ2-7; TRBD1 matches at 9 bases. This clonotype originated in a man aged 18 to 29 in good health. The CDR3 reads CASSLPGQGRYEQYF. CDR3 sequence (DNA): TGTGCCAGCAGTTTACCAGGACAGGGGCGGTACGAGCAGTACTTC.